This TCR beta chain was profiled in a study of blood T cell repertoires in COVID-19. Sequencing used immunoSEQ multiplex PCR; TCRdb keeps in-frame clones, though not all of them. The table lists 200,000 to 250,000 clones, approximately 80% of them singletons. This sequence was found in an older woman who had recovered from COVID-19. The sequenced sample was PBMCs or T cells enriched from blood (not recorded which).

CDR3 nucleotides: TGCGCCAGCAGCCTAGGGACAGCTAACTATGGCTACACCTTC. This sequence encodes CASSLGTANYGYTF. The chain carries TRBV5-1 and TRBJ1-2; 7 bases agree with TRBD1. CDR1 SGHRS and CDR2 YFSETQ come from the germline V gene. Trimming at V came to 4 bases and at J to 0 bases, leaving 3 bases not matched to a gene. CDR3 length: 14 amino acids.